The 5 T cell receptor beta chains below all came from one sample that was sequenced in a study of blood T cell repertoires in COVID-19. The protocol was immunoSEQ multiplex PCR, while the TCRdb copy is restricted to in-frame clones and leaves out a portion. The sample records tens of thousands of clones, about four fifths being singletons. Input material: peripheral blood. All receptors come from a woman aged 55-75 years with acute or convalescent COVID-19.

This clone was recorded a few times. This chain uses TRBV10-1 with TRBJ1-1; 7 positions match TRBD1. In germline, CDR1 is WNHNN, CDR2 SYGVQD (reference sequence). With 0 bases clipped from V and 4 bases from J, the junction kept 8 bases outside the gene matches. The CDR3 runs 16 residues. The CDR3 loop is CASSESRQGGSTEAFF. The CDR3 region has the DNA TGCGCCAGCAGTGAGTCAAGACAGGGCGGCTCCACTGAAGCTTTCTTT.

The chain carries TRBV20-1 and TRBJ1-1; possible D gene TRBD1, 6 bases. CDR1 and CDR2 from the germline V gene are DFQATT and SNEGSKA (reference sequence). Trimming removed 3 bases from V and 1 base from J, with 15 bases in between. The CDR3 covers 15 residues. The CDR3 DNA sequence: TGCAGTGCTAGTGTTAACAGGGTGACGAACACTGAAGCTTTCTTT. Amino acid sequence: CSASVNRVTNTEAFF.

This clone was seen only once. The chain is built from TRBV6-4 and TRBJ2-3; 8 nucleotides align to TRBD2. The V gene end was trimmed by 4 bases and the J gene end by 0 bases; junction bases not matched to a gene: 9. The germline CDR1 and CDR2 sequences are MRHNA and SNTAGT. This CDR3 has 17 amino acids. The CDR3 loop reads CASSVSPSGPSTDTQYF. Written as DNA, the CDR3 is TGTGCCAGCAGTGTATCCCCTAGCGGGCCTAGCACAGATACGCAGTATTTT.

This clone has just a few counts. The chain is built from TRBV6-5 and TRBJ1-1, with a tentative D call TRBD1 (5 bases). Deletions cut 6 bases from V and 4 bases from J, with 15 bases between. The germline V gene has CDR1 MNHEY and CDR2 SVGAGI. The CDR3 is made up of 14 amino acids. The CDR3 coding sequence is TGTGCCAGCAGGGGGCAGGCCGAAACCACTGAAGCTTTCTTT. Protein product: CASRGQAETTEAFF.

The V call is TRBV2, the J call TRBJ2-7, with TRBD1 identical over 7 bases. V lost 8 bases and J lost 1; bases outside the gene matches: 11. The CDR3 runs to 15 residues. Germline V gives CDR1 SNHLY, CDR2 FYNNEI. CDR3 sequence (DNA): TGTGCCAGCCGGGGAATTTGGGACAGTTCCTACGAGCAGTACTTC. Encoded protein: CASRGIWDSSYEQYF.